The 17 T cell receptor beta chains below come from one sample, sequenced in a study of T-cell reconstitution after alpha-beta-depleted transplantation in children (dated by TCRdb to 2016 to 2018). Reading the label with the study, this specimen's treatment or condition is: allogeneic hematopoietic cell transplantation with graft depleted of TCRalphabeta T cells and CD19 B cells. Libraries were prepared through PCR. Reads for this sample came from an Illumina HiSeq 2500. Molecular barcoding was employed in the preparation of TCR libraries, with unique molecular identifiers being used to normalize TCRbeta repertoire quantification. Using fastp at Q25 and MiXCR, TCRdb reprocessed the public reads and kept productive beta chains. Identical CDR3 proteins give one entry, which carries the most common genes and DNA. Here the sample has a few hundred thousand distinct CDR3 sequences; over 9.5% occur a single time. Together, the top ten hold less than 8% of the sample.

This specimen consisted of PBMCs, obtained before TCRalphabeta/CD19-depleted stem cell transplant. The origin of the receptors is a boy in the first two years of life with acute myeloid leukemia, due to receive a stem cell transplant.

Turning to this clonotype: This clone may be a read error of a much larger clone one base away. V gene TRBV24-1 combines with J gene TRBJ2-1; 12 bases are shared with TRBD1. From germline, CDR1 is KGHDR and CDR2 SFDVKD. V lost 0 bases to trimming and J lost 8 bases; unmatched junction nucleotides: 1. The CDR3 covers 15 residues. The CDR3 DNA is TGTGCCACCAGTGATTTGGGGACAGGGGGCCATGAGCAGTTCTTC. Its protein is CATSDLGTGGHEQFF.

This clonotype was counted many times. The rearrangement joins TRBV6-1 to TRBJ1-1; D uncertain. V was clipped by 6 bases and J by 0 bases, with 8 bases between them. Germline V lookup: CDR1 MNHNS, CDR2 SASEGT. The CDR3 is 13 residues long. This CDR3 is CASRNTMNTEAFF. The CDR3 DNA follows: TGTGCCAGCAGGAACACTATGAACACTGAAGCTTTCTTT.

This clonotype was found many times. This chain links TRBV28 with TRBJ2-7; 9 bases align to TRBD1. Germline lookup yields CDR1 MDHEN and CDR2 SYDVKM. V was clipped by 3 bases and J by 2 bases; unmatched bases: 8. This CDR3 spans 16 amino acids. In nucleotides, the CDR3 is TGTGCCAGCAGTTTCCCATCGGGACAGGGAGCCTACGAGCAGTACTTC. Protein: CASSFPSGQGAYEQYF.

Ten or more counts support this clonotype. The CDR3 spells CASSYSGSSSYNEQFF. As DNA, the CDR3 is TGTGCCAGCAGCTATAGCGGGTCTTCTTCCTACAATGAGCAGTTCTTC. The chain links TRBV9 to TRBJ2-1, with 7 bases aligning to TRBD2. Germline values: CDR1 SGDLS, CDR2 YYNGEE. This CDR3 contains 16 residues. The V and J ends lost 4 bases and 1 base, in that order; junction bases with no gene match: 8.

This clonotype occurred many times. The CDR3 loop reads CASSSAGQTGNTEAFF. CDR3 sequence (DNA): TGTGCCAGCAGCTCAGCTGGACAGACGGGGAACACTGAAGCTTTCTTT. The chain recombines TRBV7-2 with TRBJ1-1, with D tentatively TRBD1 (6 bases). Germline CDR1 reads SGHTA; CDR2 reads FQGNSA. The CDR3 extends over 16 amino acids. Trimming took 4 bases from V and 1 from J, leaving 16 bases between them.

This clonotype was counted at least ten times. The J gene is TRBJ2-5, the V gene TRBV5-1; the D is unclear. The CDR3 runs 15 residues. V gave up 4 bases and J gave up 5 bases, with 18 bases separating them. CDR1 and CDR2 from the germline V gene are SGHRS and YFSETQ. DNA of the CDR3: TGCGCCAGCAGCGTCCGGGCCGAAGGTGGTGAGACCCAGTACTTC. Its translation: CASSVRAEGGETQYF.

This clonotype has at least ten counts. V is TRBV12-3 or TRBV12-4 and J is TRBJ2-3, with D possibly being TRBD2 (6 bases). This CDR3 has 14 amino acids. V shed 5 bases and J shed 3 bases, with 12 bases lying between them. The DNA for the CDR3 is TGTGCCAGCAGTCTGACTAGAGGGACAGATACGCAGTATTTT. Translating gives CASSLTRGTDTQYF.

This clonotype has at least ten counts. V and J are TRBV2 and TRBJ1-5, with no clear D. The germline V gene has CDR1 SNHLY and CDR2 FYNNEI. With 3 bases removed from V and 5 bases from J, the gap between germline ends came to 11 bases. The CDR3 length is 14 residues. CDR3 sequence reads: CASSESDVYQPQHF. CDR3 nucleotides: TGTGCCAGCAGTGAGTCCGATGTTTATCAGCCCCAGCATTTT. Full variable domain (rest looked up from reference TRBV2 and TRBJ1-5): EPEVTQTPSHQVTQMGQEVILRCVPISNHLYFYWYRQILGQKVEFLVSFYNNEISEKSEIFDDQFSVERPDGSNFTLKIRSTKLEDSAMYFCASSESDVYQPQHFGDGTRLSIL.

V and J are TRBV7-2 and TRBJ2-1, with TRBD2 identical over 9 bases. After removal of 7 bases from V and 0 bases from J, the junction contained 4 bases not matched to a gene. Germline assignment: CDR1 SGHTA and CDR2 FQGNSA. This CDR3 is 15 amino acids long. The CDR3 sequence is CASMRGGSSYNEQFF. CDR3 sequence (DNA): TGTGCCAGCATGCGGGGGGGAAGCTCCTACAATGAGCAGTTCTTC.

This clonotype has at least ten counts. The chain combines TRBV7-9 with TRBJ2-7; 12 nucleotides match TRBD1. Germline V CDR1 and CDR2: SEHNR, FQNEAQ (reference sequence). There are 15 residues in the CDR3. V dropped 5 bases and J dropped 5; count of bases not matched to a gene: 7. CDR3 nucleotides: TGTGCCAGCAGCCATCCGGGACAGGGGGCCCACGAGCAGTACTTC. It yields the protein CASSHPGQGAHEQYF. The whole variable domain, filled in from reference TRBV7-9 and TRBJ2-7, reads DTGVSQNPRHKITKRGQNVTFRCDPISEHNRLYWYRQTLGQGPEFLTYFQNEAQLEKSRLLSDRFSAERPKGSFSTLEIQRTEQGDSAMYLCASSHPGQGAHEQYFGPGTRLTVT.

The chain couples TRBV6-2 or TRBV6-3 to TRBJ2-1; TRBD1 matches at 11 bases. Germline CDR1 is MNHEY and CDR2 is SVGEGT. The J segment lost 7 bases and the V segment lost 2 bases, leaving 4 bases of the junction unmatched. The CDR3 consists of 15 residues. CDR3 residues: CASSYGGQGVNEQFF. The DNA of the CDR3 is TGTGCCAGCAGTTACGGGGGACAGGGGGTAAATGAGCAGTTCTTC.

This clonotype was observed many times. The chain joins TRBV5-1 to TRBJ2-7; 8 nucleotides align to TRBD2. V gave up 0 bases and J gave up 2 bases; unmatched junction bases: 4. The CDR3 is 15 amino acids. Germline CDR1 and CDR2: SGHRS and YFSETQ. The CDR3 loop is CASSLGTSGAYEQYF. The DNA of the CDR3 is TGCGCCAGCAGCTTGGGCACTAGCGGTGCCTACGAGCAGTACTTC.

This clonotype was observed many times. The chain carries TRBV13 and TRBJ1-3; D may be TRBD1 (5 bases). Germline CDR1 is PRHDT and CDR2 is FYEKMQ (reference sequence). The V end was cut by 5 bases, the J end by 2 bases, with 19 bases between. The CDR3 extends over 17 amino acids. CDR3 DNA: TGTGCCAGCAGCCCAGCCCGGACAAGTCCTACTGGAAACACCATATATTTT. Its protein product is CASSPARTSPTGNTIYF.

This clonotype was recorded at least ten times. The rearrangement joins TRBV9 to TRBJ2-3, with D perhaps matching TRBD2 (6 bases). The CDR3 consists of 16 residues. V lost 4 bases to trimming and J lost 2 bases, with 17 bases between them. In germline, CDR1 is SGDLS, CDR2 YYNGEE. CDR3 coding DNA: TGTGCCAGCAGCCCAAATCTAGCGTTGAACACAGATACGCAGTATTTT. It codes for CASSPNLALNTDTQYF.

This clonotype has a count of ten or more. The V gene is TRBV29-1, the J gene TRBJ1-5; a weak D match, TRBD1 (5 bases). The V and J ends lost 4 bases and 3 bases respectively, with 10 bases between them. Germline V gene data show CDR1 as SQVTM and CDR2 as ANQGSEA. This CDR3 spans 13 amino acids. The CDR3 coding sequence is TGCAGCGTTGCCAGGGCCCCCAATCAGCCCCAGCATTTT. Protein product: CSVARAPNQPQHF.

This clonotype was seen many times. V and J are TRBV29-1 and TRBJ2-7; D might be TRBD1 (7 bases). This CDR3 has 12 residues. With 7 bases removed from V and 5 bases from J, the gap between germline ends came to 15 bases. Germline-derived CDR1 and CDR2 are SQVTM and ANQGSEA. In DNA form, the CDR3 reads TGCAGCGGACAGGGACTGCAGGACGAGCAGTACTTC. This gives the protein CSGQGLQDEQYF.

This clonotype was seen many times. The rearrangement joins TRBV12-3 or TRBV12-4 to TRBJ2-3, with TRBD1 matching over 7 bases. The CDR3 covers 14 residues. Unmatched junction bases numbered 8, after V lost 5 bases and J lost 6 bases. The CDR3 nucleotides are TGTGCCAGCAGTAAGACAGGGCTGCGGGATACGCAGTATTTT. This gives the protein CASSKTGLRDTQYF.